Following are 30 T cell receptor beta chains from one sample sequenced in a study of vaccination effects on CD4 cells after COVID-19. Sequencing followed a ViraFEST assay step that expanded antigen-specific CD4+ T cells with viral peptide pools. Culturing for 9 to 10 days preceded CD4+ T cell isolation. None of these healthy vaccinees had been infected with SARS-CoV-2 before vaccination. Their specific antigens are unknown. The data were produced by immunoSEQ multiplex PCR, yet TCRdb's version contains in-frame clones alone and is incomplete. The table lists about 70,000 clones, roughly 80% of them singletons, with 10% to 15% in the top ten. This material consisted of CD4+ T cells from PBMCs cultured with SARS-CoV-2 spike peptides, taken before COVID-19 vaccination. The receptors come from a human donor who received a COVID-19 vaccine.

This CDR3 reads CASSEGRGNYGYTF. The DNA of the CDR3 is TGCGCCAGCAGCGAGGGACGGGGGAACTATGGCTACACCTTC. The genes are TRBV5-1 and TRBJ1-2, with D possibly being TRBD1 (5 bases). Germline values: CDR1 SGHRS, CDR2 YFSETQ. CDR3 size: 14 residues. Trimming pared 4 bases from V and 2 bases from J, leaving 12 bases between.

This clone came up a few times. This chain uses TRBV5-1 with TRBJ1-1, with TRBD1 matching over 10 bases. CDR3 length: 13 residues. The V segment lost 4 bases and the J segment 4 bases; nucleotides outside the gene matches: 1. In germline, CDR1 is SGHRS, CDR2 YFSETQ. CDR3 region: CASSRTGGTEAFF. The CDR3 region has the DNA TGCGCCAGCAGCCGGACAGGGGGCACTGAAGCTTTCTTT.

The chain uses TRBV2 and TRBJ2-7, with D perhaps TRBD1 (6 bases). This CDR3 spans 14 amino acids. Germline V gene sequence: CDR1 SNHLY, CDR2 FYNNEI. Here the CDR3 DNA reads TGTGCCAGCGGTCCCACAGGGTTCTCCCACGAGCAGTACGTC. Its protein is CASGPTGFSHEQYV.

This clone was counted between two and nine times. V usage is TRBV6-5 and J usage is TRBJ2-7; the match to TRBD1 covers 7 bases. The CDR3 is 13 amino acids. Germline assignment: CDR1 MNHEY and CDR2 SVGAGI. V was clipped by 7 bases and J by 1 base; unmatched bases: 4. The CDR3 region is CASKRQGSYEQYV. Written as DNA, the CDR3 is TGTGCCAGCAAAAGACAGGGTTCCTACGAGCAGTACGTC.

The chain combines TRBV9 with TRBJ1-4, with D maybe TRBD1 (5 bases). In germline, CDR1 is SGDLS, CDR2 YYNGEE. With 3 bases removed from V and 3 bases from J, the gap between germline ends came to 12 bases. The CDR3 has 15 amino acids. The CDR3 protein is CASSEGTGANEKLFF. DNA for the CDR3: TGTGCCAGCAGCGAGGGGACGGGGGCTAATGAAAAACTGTTTTTT.

This clone was counted a single time. The rearrangement links TRBV5-1 to TRBJ2-2; D is undetermined. This CDR3 comprises 16 residues. Trimming pared 1 base from V and 4 bases from J, leaving 14 bases between. Germline CDR1 is SGHRS and CDR2 is YFSETQ. CDR3 amino acids: CASSLPVDGATGELFF. CDR3 bases: TGCGCCAGCAGCTTGCCGGTAGACGGTGCCACCGGGGAGCTGTTTTTT.

The V gene is TRBV19, the J gene TRBJ2-7, with D unresolved. Germline V lookup: CDR1 LNHDA, CDR2 SQIVND (reference sequence). The V end lost 5 bases, the J end lost 3 bases, and 5 bases lay between the germline ends. The CDR3 runs to 11 residues. The CDR3 DNA reads TGTGCCAGTAGTCCCCGCTACGAGCAGTACGTC. It translates to CASSPRYEQYV.

V usage is TRBV10-1 and J usage is TRBJ2-5, with D uncertain. Trimming cost V 2 bases and J 5 bases, with 9 bases left between them. The CDR3 is made up of 13 amino acids. CDR1 WNHNN and CDR2 SYGVQD come from the germline V gene (reference sequence). CDR3 bases: TGCGCCAGCAGTGAGGCCAAGTTGGAGACCCAGTACTTC. Translated: CASSEAKLETQYF.

This chain joins TRBV29-1 and TRBJ1-1; no clear D. V was clipped by 7 bases and J by 1 base, with 13 bases between them. CDR3 length: 13 amino acids. Germline V gene sequence: CDR1 SQVTM, CDR2 ANQGSEA. DNA of the CDR3: TGCAGCGCTTCATTAGGTGGGAACACTGAAGCTTTCTTT. This codes for CSASLGGNTEAFF.

This sequence joins TRBV2 and TRBJ2-1; no definite D call. V was clipped by 5 bases and J by 9 bases, with 11 bases between them. This CDR3 has 12 amino acids. Germline values: CDR1 SNHLY, CDR2 FYNNEI. The DNA of the CDR3 is TGTGCCAGCAGTTCGAGTATGGTTGAGCAGTTCTTC. It encodes CASSSSMVEQFF.

J is TRBJ2-5 and V is TRBV7-6; 10 bases align to TRBD2. Unmatched junction bases numbered 9, after V lost 1 base and J lost 4 bases. CDR1 is SGHVS and CDR2 is FNYEAQ in the germline V gene. This CDR3 is 17 amino acids long. The CDR3 bases are TGTGCCAGCAGCTTAGGAGCGGGGGGGGCCGGGGGAGAGACCCAGTACTTC. As protein: CASSLGAGGAGGETQYF.

This sequence joins TRBV2 and TRBJ2-2; D possibly corresponds to TRBD1 (6 bases). Germline V lookup: CDR1 SNHLY, CDR2 FYNNEI. Trimming took 5 bases from V and 6 from J, leaving 10 bases between them. The CDR3 covers 13 residues. As DNA, the CDR3 is TGTGCCAGCAGTATAACAGGGTCCGGGGAGCTGTTTTTT. Translation: CASSITGSGELFF.

The chain uses TRBV10-3 and TRBJ1-2; D gene ambiguous. This CDR3 comprises 13 residues. V dropped 10 bases and J dropped 2 bases, with 14 bases sitting between them. CDR1 is ENHRY and CDR2 is SYGVKD in the germline V gene. Written as DNA, the CDR3 is TGTGCCACCAGCTCCGACCGGAACTATGGCTACACCTTC. It codes for CATSSDRNYGYTF.

This chain connects TRBV6-5 to TRBJ2-1; 9 nucleotides align to TRBD2. This CDR3 spans 15 amino acids. CDR1 and CDR2 from the germline V gene are MNHEY and SVGAGI. With 6 bases clipped from V and 2 bases from J, the junction kept 5 bases outside the gene matches. DNA of the CDR3: TGTGCCAGCAGCTCTAGCGGGGCTACCTACAATGAGCAGTTCTTC. Protein sequence: CASSSSGATYNEQFF.

The gene calls are TRBV2 and TRBJ1-2; possible D gene TRBD1, 5 bases. The CDR3 spans 15 residues. Germline V gives CDR1 SNHLY, CDR2 FYNNEI. Trimming left V 6 bases short and J 2 bases short, with 16 bases between. CDR3: CASRENGASNYGYTF. The CDR3, as DNA: TGTGCCAGCAGAGAGAATGGGGCCTCAAACTATGGCTACACCTTC.

This clone has more than one count but fewer than ten. V usage is TRBV2 and J usage is TRBJ1-5; D uncertain. Germline CDR1 and CDR2: SNHLY and FYNNEI. Trimming removed 0 bases at V and 7 bases at J, with 10 bases between. CDR3 length equals 14 residues. This chain's CDR3 is CASSEAQIGQPQHF. Here the CDR3 DNA reads TGTGCCAGCAGTGAAGCACAGATAGGACAGCCCCAGCATTTT. Supplemented by reference TRBV2 and TRBJ1-5, the full variable domain reads EPEVTQTPSHQVTQMGQEVILRCVPISNHLYFYWYRQILGQKVEFLVSFYNNEISEKSEIFDDQFSVERPDGSNFTLKIRSTKLEDSAMYFCASSEAQIGQPQHFGDGTRLSIL.

The chain uses TRBV7-2 and TRBJ2-3, with D perhaps being TRBD1 or TRBD2 (5 bases each). V was cut by 5 bases and J by 4 bases, with 13 bases left in between. This CDR3 comprises 14 residues. The germline CDR1 and CDR2 sequences are SGHTA and FQGNSA. The CDR3 DNA sequence: TGTGCCAGCAGCCCCCGGGACCAACCAGATACGCAGTATTTT. Residues: CASSPRDQPDTQYF.

This clone was recorded a few times. This chain uses TRBV14 with TRBJ2-5; D could derive from TRBD1 or TRBD2 (6 bases each). The CDR3 is 16 amino acids. Germline V CDR1 and CDR2: SGHDN, FVKESK. Trimming shortened V by 4 bases and J by 0 bases, and 15 bases separated the two germline ends. Here the CDR3 reads CASSLRGPTYQETQYF. CDR3 nucleotides: TGTGCCAGCAGCCTCCGGGGGCCCACGTACCAAGAGACCCAGTACTTC.

V is TRBV18 and J is TRBJ2-1; a possible D gene is TRBD1 (6 bases). Per germline, CDR1 KGHSH and CDR2 LQKENI. V was cut by 0 bases and J by 5 bases, with 11 bases left in between. The CDR3 sequence is 15 residues long. The CDR3 region is CASSPPPQGNNEQFF. The CDR3 DNA follows: TGTGCCAGCTCACCACCCCCACAGGGCAACAATGAGCAGTTCTTC.

The table lists this clone with a count of one. Here the CDR3 reads CASSLSINRFAFF. Here the CDR3 DNA reads TGTGCCAGCAGCTTGAGTATAAACAGATTCGCTTTCTTT. This chain links TRBV5-8 with TRBJ1-1, with D unresolved. Germline lookup yields CDR1 SGHTS and CDR2 YDEGEE. V lost 1 base and J lost 11, with 15 bases in between. The CDR3 sequence is 13 residues long.

The rearrangement links TRBV7-2 to TRBJ2-6, with D possibly TRBD1 on 5 matching bases. CDR3 length: 14 amino acids. Germline V CDR1 and CDR2: SGHTA, FQGNSA. V lost 6 bases and J 4 bases, leaving 10 bases between the germline ends. The CDR3, as DNA: TGTGCCAGCAGTCAATCAGGGGGGGCCAACGTCCTGACTTTC. Translating gives CASSQSGGANVLTF.

V is TRBV27 and J is TRBJ2-7; TRBD1 matches at 7 bases. Germline CDR1 is MNHEY and CDR2 is SMNVEV (reference sequence). There are 16 residues in the CDR3. Trimming took 2 bases from V and 3 from J; bases not matched to a gene: 10. CDR3 residues: CASSLSPDRALYEQYV. DNA of the CDR3: TGTGCCAGCAGTTTAAGCCCAGACAGGGCCCTCTACGAGCAGTACGTC.

As DNA, the CDR3 is TGTGCCAGCAGCTTAGTACCTTGCAGGGGCCCGATACCCTACGAGCAGTACGTC. Amino acid sequence: CASSLVPCRGPIPYEQYV. The V call is TRBV7-3, the J call TRBJ2-7; D perhaps matches TRBD1 (6 bases). V gave up 2 bases and J gave up 2 bases, with 22 bases separating them. This CDR3 comprises 18 residues. Germline loops: CDR1 SGHTA, CDR2 FQGTGA.

V gene TRBV12-3 or TRBV12-4 combines with J gene TRBJ1-4; D is unresolved. Deletions cut 4 bases from V and 8 bases from J, with 11 bases between. The CDR3 runs to 13 residues. The CDR3 DNA reads TGTGCCAGCAGTTACAGTTATTGGGAAAAACTGTTTTTT. This codes for CASSYSYWEKLFF.

The chain joins TRBV10-1 to TRBJ2-5; TRBD1 matches at 8 bases. The CDR3 is made up of 14 amino acids. Losses at the gene ends were 5 bases for V and 7 bases for J; bases not matched to a gene: 9. Germline V gene data show CDR1 as WNHNN and CDR2 as SYGVQD (reference sequence). This chain's CDR3 is CASSSGGAKGTQYF. In DNA, the CDR3 is TGCGCCAGCAGTTCAGGGGGCGCGAAGGGGACCCAGTACTTC.

This chain joins TRBV18 and TRBJ2-4; D ambiguous. Trimming took off 0 bases at V and 9 bases at J, with 6 bases between the two ends. CDR1 KGHSH and CDR2 LQKENI come from the germline V gene. CDR3 length equals 12 residues. CDR3 DNA: TGTGCCAGCTCACCACCTGGTGGCATTCAGTACTTC. Encoded protein: CASSPPGGIQYF.

V is TRBV5-8 and J is TRBJ2-4; tentatively, D is TRBD2 (5 bases). Trimming cost V 2 bases and J 1 base, with 7 bases left between them. Germline V CDR1 and CDR2: SGHTS, YDEGEE. This CDR3 comprises 14 residues. CDR3 DNA sequence: TGTGCCAGCAGCTTCCCGGGGGCCAAAAACATTCAGTACTTC. This codes for CASSFPGAKNIQYF.

The gene calls are TRBV9 and TRBJ2-2, with D perhaps TRBD2 (6 bases). The CDR3 extends over 14 amino acids. Germline loops: CDR1 SGDLS, CDR2 YYNGEE. With 0 bases removed from V and 9 bases from J, the gap between germline ends came to 12 bases. The CDR3 coding sequence is TGTGCCAGCAGCGTAGACGGACGGGGGAGGGAGCTGTTTTTT. Protein product: CASSVDGRGRELFF.

For this clone: Other nucleotide sequences from this sample produce the same CDR3. V and J are TRBV5-1 and TRBJ1-2, with TRBD1 matching 7 bases. The CDR3 spans 15 residues. V dropped 0 bases and J dropped 0; count of bases not matched to a gene: 2. Germline CDR1 reads SGHRS; CDR2 reads YFSETQ. The CDR3 region is CASSLGQGANYGYTF. The CDR3 DNA is TGCGCCAGCAGCTTGGGGCAGGGGGCTAACTATGGCTACACCTTC.

The chain links TRBV30 to TRBJ1-3; D not resolved. Germline assignment: CDR1 GTSNPN and CDR2 SVGIG (reference sequence). Trimming stripped 7 bases from V and 0 bases from J, with 13 bases between. The CDR3 loop spans 14 amino acids. CDR3 in amino acids: CASPLRSSGNTIYF. DNA of the CDR3: TGTGCCTCCCCACTCCGGAGCTCTGGAAACACCATATATTTT.